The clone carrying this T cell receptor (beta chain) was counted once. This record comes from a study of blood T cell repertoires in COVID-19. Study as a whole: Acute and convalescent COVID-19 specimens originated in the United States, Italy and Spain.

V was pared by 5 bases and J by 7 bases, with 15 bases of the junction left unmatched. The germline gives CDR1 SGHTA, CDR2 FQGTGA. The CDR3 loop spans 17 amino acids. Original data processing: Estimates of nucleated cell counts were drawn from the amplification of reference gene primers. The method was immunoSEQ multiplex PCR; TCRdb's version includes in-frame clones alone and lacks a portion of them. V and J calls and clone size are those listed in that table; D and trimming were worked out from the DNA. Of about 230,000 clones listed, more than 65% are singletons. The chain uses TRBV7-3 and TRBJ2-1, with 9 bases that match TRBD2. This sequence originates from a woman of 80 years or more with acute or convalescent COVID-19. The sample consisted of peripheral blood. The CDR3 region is CASSIQGGKSGGNEQFF. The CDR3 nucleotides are TGTGCCAGCAGCATACAGGGAGGCAAGAGCGGGGGGAATGAGCAGTTCTTC.